One and the same sample provided the 7 T cell receptor beta chains below, sequenced in a study of T-cell memory formation after mild COVID-19. TCRdb redid the calling of the 5' RACE reads with MiXCR, one entry per CDR3 protein. The data show about 600,000 distinct CDR3 sequences, approximately 21% seen once. The sequenced sample consisted of PBMCs or a T cell subset sorted from them (not recorded which). Receptors originate from an adult woman who had mild COVID-19 (a few samples of this study predate the infection). Cell type and time point are not known.

A note on this clonotype: This CDR3 fails to terminate in the conserved phenylalanine or tryptophan, so it likely reflects a read error. V gene TRBV7-9 combines with J gene TRBJ2-7; the match to TRBD1 covers 7 bases. This CDR3 spans 14 amino acids. J gave up 4 bases and V 2 bases, and 5 bases lay outside the gene matches. Germline CDR1 SEHNR, CDR2 FQNEAQ (reference sequence). CDR3 bases: TGTGCCAGCAGCTTAAGGGACAGCGTATACGAGCAGTACTCC. Amino acid sequence: CASSLRDSVYEQYS.

In this sample, this clonotype turned up a few times. The J gene is TRBJ2-2, the V gene TRBV24-1; possible D gene TRBD2, 6 bases. This CDR3 comprises 14 residues. V dropped 7 bases and J dropped 4 bases, with 12 bases sitting between them. Germline V gene sequence: CDR1 KGHDR, CDR2 SFDVKD. The CDR3 spells CATREGRGTGELFF. The CDR3 bases are TGTGCCACCAGGGAGGGGCGAGGCACCGGGGAGCTGTTTTTT.

V gene TRBV5-1 combines with J gene TRBJ2-5, with 8 bases fitting TRBD2. The CDR3 has 14 residues. Looked up from germline, CDR1 is SGHRS and CDR2 is YFSETQ. The V and J ends lost 2 bases and 3 bases, in that order; junction bases with no gene match: 3. CDR3 sequence: CASSFLGGEETQYF. The CDR3 coding sequence is TGCGCCAGCAGCTTCCTCGGGGGGGAAGAGACCCAGTACTTC.

The chain recombines TRBV6-5 with TRBJ2-3; no reliable D call. This CDR3 region has 15 residues. Germline V CDR1 and CDR2: MNHEY, SVGAGI. Deletions cut 6 bases from V and 0 bases from J, with 13 bases between. CDR3 DNA: TGTGCCAGCAGCCCCCGCGGTTATAGCACAGATACGCAGTATTTT. It is translated as CASSPRGYSTDTQYF.

In this sample, this clonotype turned up a few times. The rearrangement links TRBV9 to TRBJ2-1; D perhaps matches TRBD1 (6 bases). Germline CDR1 reads SGDLS; CDR2 reads YYNGEE. CDR3 length: 15 residues. The V and J ends lost 2 bases and 4 bases respectively, with 13 bases between them. CDR3 coding DNA: TGTGCCAGCAGCGTGGGGGCAAAGACATACAATGAGCAGTTCTTC. Encoded protein: CASSVGAKTYNEQFF.

This clonotype was detected a few times. The chain uses TRBV2 and TRBJ2-7; 7 nucleotides agree with TRBD1. The V gene end was trimmed by 5 bases and the J gene end by 0 bases; junction bases not matched to a gene: 10. Germline assignment: CDR1 SNHLY and CDR2 FYNNEI. There are 16 residues in the CDR3. CDR3 region: CASSRDGGQSSYEQYF. CDR3 in DNA: TGTGCCAGCAGTCGTGATGGGGGACAGAGCTCCTACGAGCAGTACTTC.

This clonotype was detected only a few times. The rearrangement uses TRBV7-8 and TRBJ2-5; 10 bases align to TRBD2. This CDR3 has 17 residues. Per the germline V gene, CDR1 is SGHVS and CDR2 is FQNEAQ. The ends lost 5 bases at V and 3 bases at J; junction bases unmatched: 12. The CDR3 spells CASSPGGAGGLEETQYF. The CDR3 nucleotides are TGTGCCAGCAGCCCGGGTGGAGCGGGAGGGCTAGAAGAGACCCAGTACTTC.